Presented here are 3 T cell receptor beta chains from one specimen sequenced in a study of T cell repertoires in MIS-A myocarditis. Assay: immunoSEQ multiplex PCR; the TCRdb copy retains only in-frame clones and omits some. The table lists approximately 5,500 clones, approximately 80% of them singletons, with less than 65% in the top ten. The sample taken for sequencing was interventricular septum heart tissue obtained at autopsy. Source of these receptors: a man between 18 and 35 years old with fulminant myocarditis from multisystem inflammatory syndrome in adults (MIS-A) after COVID-19.

In DNA form, the CDR3 reads TGTGCCAGCAGTGACCCGGGACTAGCCCTCAATGAGCAGTTCTTC. It codes for CASSDPGLALNEQFF. This chain uses TRBV6-2 or TRBV6-3 with TRBJ2-1, with 9 bases lining up with TRBD2. The J segment lost 6 bases and the V segment lost 5 bases, leaving 8 bases of the junction unmatched. The CDR3 runs 15 residues. Germline CDR1 and CDR2: MNHEY and SVGEGT.

The rearrangement links TRBV18 to TRBJ1-6; D gene ambiguous. The germline CDR1 and CDR2 sequences are KGHSH and LQKENI. V lost 6 bases, J lost 4 bases, and 7 bases lay in between. The CDR3 extends over 13 amino acids. CDR3 sequence reads: CASSGQYNSPLHF. The CDR3 DNA reads TGTGCCAGCTCCGGGCAATATAATTCACCCCTCCACTTT.

This clone was counted once. The rearrangement joins TRBV29-1 to TRBJ1-3, with TRBD1 matching over 8 bases. The V and J ends lost 7 bases and 4 bases, in that order; junction bases with no gene match: 0. In germline, CDR1 is SQVTM, CDR2 ANQGSEA. CDR3 length equals 11 residues. CDR3 nucleotide sequence: TGCAGCGGGGACAGGGGAAACACCATATATTTT. It specifies CSGDRGNTIYF.